This T cell receptor (beta chain) stems from a study of cytotoxic CD8 clonotypes in ibrutinib-treated CLL. Study background: Partial response was seen in approximately 24 patients and complete response in 2; after median about 68 months, approximately 14 stayed remitted, some 12 progressed.

Turning to this clone: Its antigen is undetermined.

Findings and caveats of the study: Baseline clonality was higher than in age-matched healthy donors and moved in step with circulating CD8+ T-cell counts.

Sequencing was performed with immunoSEQ multiplex PCR; in TCRdb, only in-frame clones are kept and a portion is missing. This sample has about 76,000 clones, with approximately 86% found just once. V gave up 4 bases and J gave up 3 bases; unmatched junction bases: 2. CDR3 length equals 15 residues. Per germline, CDR1 SGHNT and CDR2 YYREEE (reference sequence). The chain recombines TRBV5-4 with TRBJ2-2, with 11 bases aligning to TRBD2. The clonotype originates from a human donor with chronic lymphocytic leukemia. The input for sequencing was PBMCs, taken before ibrutinib treatment. The CDR3 DNA follows: TGTGCCAGCAGCCGACTAGCGGGGCACACCGGGGAGCTGTTTTTT. Amino acids: CASSRLAGHTGELFF.